This T cell receptor (beta chain) was captured by sequencing in a study of regulatory T cells in long-lasting Graves disease. In germline, CDR1 is DFQATT, CDR2 SNEGSKA (reference sequence). The CDR3 extends over 15 amino acids. Trimming removed 1 base at V and 2 bases at J, with 11 bases between. General study findings and limits: Persistent patients had a count of shared public clonotypes (2,741) that exceeded that of new patients (about 930). Repertoires from persistent disease leaned toward TRBV28, TRBJ1-2 and TRBJ2-5. Newly diagnosed Graves' patients had higher TCR diversity than persistent ones.

HTBI primers from iRepertoire and Arm-PCR of CDR3 regions yielded the TCR beta libraries. TCRdb called the multiplex PCR reads again in MiXCR, with one record for every CDR3 protein. The sample lists some 250,000 distinct CDR3 sequences, 20% to 25% occurring once. This clonotype was detected many times. Its cognate antigen is unknown. Time point indicated: newly diagnosed GD, antithyroid drugs for less than 3 months. PBMC-derived RNA was used for the TCR library. The input for sequencing was peripheral blood mononuclear cells (PBMCs), taken at new diagnosis, from a patient treated with antithyroid drugs. The origin of this receptor is a female donor with Graves disease. The chain employs TRBV20-1 and TRBJ2-2; TRBD1 might be the D (5 bases). In DNA form, the CDR3 reads TGCAGTGCTAGAGGACAGAACTTTAACACCGGGGAGCTGTTTTTT. Translation gives CSARGQNFNTGELFF.